Here is one T cell receptor beta chain with its context. The antigen remains unidentified. Time point indicated: baseline, week 1 (first vaccination visit). Noted treatment: pre-vaccination baseline after standard-of-care therapy. New WHO grade 3 or 4 astrocytomas that were IDH1-mutant and ATRX-lost had been found in donors. The data are from a study of a mutant IDH1 vaccine in newly diagnosed glioma. Study at large: An approximately 60% male, 37.5% female split and a mean age of about 40 years characterized treated patients. Earlier therapy was either radiotherapy, temozolomide, or both, and most got both.

Study-level results: Seemingly, pseudoprogression had no relation to changes in the top peripheral T cell clonotypes.

Trimming cost V 0 bases and J 6 bases; bases outside gene matches: 4. The V gene's germline CDR1 is SGDLS and CDR2 YYNGEE. This CDR3 has 15 amino acids. Assay used: immunoSEQ multiplex PCR; TCRdb lists only in-frame clones, some missing. Of tens of thousands of clones detected, 83% appear once; the ten largest clones hold 7% to 8%. The sequencing here drew on PBMCs, taken from a glioma patient treated with radiotherapy, temozolomide or both. The sequence was obtained from a woman aged 45-65 years with glioma. The chain has TRBV9 and TRBJ1-5; 9 positions match TRBD1. The CDR3 here is CASSVEGTGIQPQHF. CDR3 nucleotide sequence: TGTGCCAGCAGCGTAGAGGGGACAGGGATTCAGCCCCAGCATTTT.